The 9 T cell receptor beta chains listed next were all sequenced from one sample in a study of OX40 agonist ivuxolimab in advanced cancers. TCRdb's table, derived via immunoSEQ multiplex PCR, lists solely in-frame clones and lacks some. The data hold approximately 50,000 clones, with 65% to 85% observed a single time. The sample consisted of CD4+ or CD8+ T cells sorted from blood, taken in a trial of the OX40 agonist ivuxolimab. These TCRs come from an adult with an advanced solid tumor such as melanoma, head and neck, liver or kidney cancer.

The chain joins TRBV5-6 to TRBJ2-5; D is unresolved. Germline V gene sequence: CDR1 SGHDT, CDR2 YYEEEE. V gave up 0 bases and J gave up 13 bases, with 16 bases separating them. CDR3 length equals 13 residues. The CDR3 DNA is TGTGCCAGCAGCTTGGATTTATCTAGGCCTCCGTACTTC. It encodes CASSLDLSRPPYF.

V gene TRBV7-8 combines with J gene TRBJ2-7; 14 bases are shared with TRBD2. This CDR3 is 19 amino acids long. The J segment lost 0 bases and the V segment lost 5 bases, leaving 12 bases of the junction unmatched. CDR1 and CDR2 from the germline V gene are SGHVS and FQNEAQ. CDR3 coding DNA: TGTGCCAGCAGCCCAGGGACTAGCGGGAGATGGGGGAGCTCCTACGAGCAGTACTTC. Its translation: CASSPGTSGRWGSSYEQYF.

V and J are TRBV5-1 and TRBJ1-1; D might be TRBD1 (6 bases). This CDR3 is 14 amino acids long. Trimming removed 2 bases from V and 3 bases from J, with 11 bases in between. Germline V gene data show CDR1 as SGHRS and CDR2 as YFSETQ. CDR3 DNA: TGCGCCAGCAGCTTCCCGGGGGCAGACACTGAAGCTTTCTTT. As protein: CASSFPGADTEAFF.

This rearrangement joins TRBV30 to TRBJ1-2; D remains ambiguous. Per the germline V gene, CDR1 is GTSNPN and CDR2 is SVGIG (reference sequence). The CDR3 totals 13 residues. The V end lost 5 bases, the J end lost 5 bases, and 15 bases lay between the germline ends. Written as DNA, the CDR3 is TGTGCCTGGTCGGGCAGGATCAAATATGGCTACACCTTC. This sequence encodes CAWSGRIKYGYTF.

The genes are TRBV29-1 and TRBJ1-2; D unresolved. CDR1 SQVTM and CDR2 ANQGSEA come from the germline V gene. The CDR3 spans 12 residues. Trimming pared 4 bases from V and 1 base from J, leaving 7 bases between. CDR3 amino acids: CSVVHSNYGYTF. For the CDR3, the DNA is TGCAGCGTTGTCCACAGTAACTATGGCTACACCTTC.

This chain links TRBV28 with TRBJ2-6; no clear D gene. CDR3 length equals 15 residues. V was pared by 5 bases and J by 0 bases, with 8 bases between. The germline CDR1 and CDR2 sequences are MDHEN and SYDVKM. CDR3 DNA sequence: TGTGCCAGCAGTCCCCCGGTCTCTGGGGCCAACGTCCTGACTTTC. Its translation is CASSPPVSGANVLTF. Full variable domain (remainder filled in from reference TRBV28 and TRBJ2-6): DVKVTQSSRYLVKRTGEKVFLECVQDMDHENMFWYRQDPGLGLRLIYFSYDVKMKEKGDIPEGYSVSREKKERFSLILESASTNQTSMYLCASSPPVSGANVLTFGAGSRLTVL.

The chain uses TRBV28 and TRBJ2-2; tentatively, D is TRBD1 (6 bases). This CDR3 is 18 amino acids long. V lost 7 bases and J 4 bases, leaving 25 bases between the germline ends. CDR1 MDHEN and CDR2 SYDVKM come from the germline V gene. For the CDR3, the DNA is TGTGCCAGCACTCTTTTTCGGATTACAGGGTGGGCCACCGGGGAGCTGTTTTTT. Translation gives CASTLFRITGWATGELFF.

The chain has TRBV7-9 and TRBJ1-4; weak D call: TRBD1 (5 bases). The ends were cut back, 6 bases at V and 8 bases at J, with 16 bases in the middle. CDR1 SEHNR and CDR2 FQNEAQ come from the germline V gene (reference sequence). This CDR3 region has 14 residues. CDR3 nucleotides: TGTGCCAGCAGTTTACCCGGGGCGGCCGAAAAACTGTTTTTT. The encoded protein is CASSLPGAAEKLFF.

The chain recombines TRBV7-9 with TRBJ1-5; no firm D call. CDR1 and CDR2 (germline): SEHNR, FQNEAQ (reference sequence). This CDR3 is built from 14 residues. Trimming removed 8 bases from V and 0 bases from J, with 11 bases in between. The CDR3 nucleotides are TGTGCCAGCTCTGATCGGAGTAGCAATCAGCCCCAGCATTTT. This gives the protein CASSDRSSNQPQHF.